Below are 30 T cell receptor beta chains sequenced from a single sample in a study of blood T cell repertoires in COVID-19. The method was immunoSEQ multiplex PCR; TCRdb's version includes in-frame clones alone and lacks a portion of them. The data show about 140,000 clones, about 80% seen once. Material for sequencing was peripheral blood. The receptors stem from a man aged 70-80 years who had recovered from COVID-19.

This chain connects TRBV25-1 to TRBJ2-7; TRBD2 matches 9 bases. Germline CDR1 reads MGHDK; CDR2 reads SYGVNS. The CDR3 runs to 18 residues. V gave up 3 bases and J gave up 3 bases; unmatched junction bases: 15. In DNA, the CDR3 is TGTGCCAGCAGTGAGGATGTGGGTGGGCTAGCGGGACGCTACGAGCAGTACTTC. As protein: CASSEDVGGLAGRYEQYF.

This clone came up once. The genes are TRBV30 and TRBJ2-6; unclear D gene. Germline lookup yields CDR1 GTSNPN and CDR2 SVGIG (reference sequence). The CDR3 runs 13 residues. The V end was cut by 4 bases, the J end by 1 base, with 5 bases between. The CDR3 is CAWKRSGANVLTF. In DNA form, the CDR3 reads TGTGCCTGGAAACGGTCTGGGGCCAACGTCCTGACTTTC.

This chain joins TRBV29-1 and TRBJ2-1; the D is unclear. Germline assignment: CDR1 SQVTM and CDR2 ANQGSEA. Trimming took 2 bases from V and 6 from J, leaving 11 bases between them. CDR3 length: 13 residues. The CDR3 nucleotides read TGCAGCGTTGAAAGTTGGCAGTCCAATGAGCAGTTCTTC. This sequence encodes CSVESWQSNEQFF.

V and J are TRBV27 and TRBJ1-2; 8 positions match TRBD1. The CDR3 contains 13 residues. Germline CDR1 and CDR2: MNHEY and SMNVEV (reference sequence). V trimming: 6 bases; J trimming: 8 bases; junction bases outside the gene matches: 8. The CDR3 loop reads CASRAGGAGGYTF. The CDR3, as DNA: TGTGCCAGCAGAGCAGGGGGCGCGGGCGGCTACACCTTC.

The chain combines TRBV9 with TRBJ2-6; the match to TRBD2 covers 13 bases. The CDR3 contains 18 residues. Germline lookup yields CDR1 SGDLS and CDR2 YYNGEE. V trimming: 3 bases; J trimming: 0 bases; junction bases outside the gene matches: 3. The CDR3 loop reads CASSGGLAGNSGANVLTF. The CDR3 DNA reads TGTGCCAGCAGCGGGGGACTAGCGGGAAACTCTGGGGCCAACGTCCTGACTTTC. Combining the CDR3 with reference TRBV9 and TRBJ2-6 gives the whole variable domain DSGVTQTPKHLITATGQRVTLRCSPRSGDLSVYWYQQSLDQGLQFLIQYYNGEERAKGNILERFSAQQFPDLHSELNLSSLELGDSALYFCASSGGLAGNSGANVLTFGAGSRLTVL.

This clone was seen just once. The chain couples TRBV7-9 to TRBJ2-5, with 10 bases matching TRBD1. This CDR3 spans 14 amino acids. V shed 3 bases and J 5 bases; nucleotides not matched to a gene: 3. The germline V gene encodes CDR1 SEHNR and CDR2 FQNEAQ (reference sequence). The CDR3 sequence is CASSLGTGVETQYF. As DNA, the CDR3 is TGTGCCAGCAGCTTGGGGACAGGGGTCGAGACCCAGTACTTC.

V gene TRBV18 combines with J gene TRBJ2-7, with TRBD2 matching over 12 bases. J lost 4 bases, V lost 4 bases, and 8 bases had no gene match. The germline V gene has CDR1 KGHSH and CDR2 LQKENI. The CDR3 has 16 residues. Written as DNA, the CDR3 is TGTGCCAGCTCACTTAACACCGGGACTAGCGGGTACGAGCAGTACTTC. This gives the protein CASSLNTGTSGYEQYF.

In this sample, this clone turned up a few times. V gene TRBV5-4 combines with J gene TRBJ2-5; 9 positions match TRBD2. J gave up 2 bases and V 4 bases, and 6 bases lay outside the gene matches. The CDR3 consists of 15 residues. Germline V gives CDR1 SGHNT, CDR2 YYREEE (reference sequence). The CDR3 is CASSVPSGTQETQYF. The CDR3 DNA reads as TGTGCCAGCAGCGTCCCTAGCGGGACACAAGAGACCCAGTACTTC. Looking up the rest from reference TRBV5-4 and TRBJ2-5 gives the full variable domain: ETGVTQSPTHLIKTRGQQVTLRCSSQSGHNTVSWYQQALGQGPQFIFQYYREEENGRGNFPPRFSGLQFPNYSSELNVNALELDDSALYLCASSVPSGTQETQYFGPGTRLLVL.

Here the CDR3 reads CASSYSFTSSTGELFF. The CDR3 bases are TGTGCCAGCAGTTACTCGTTTACTAGCAGCACCGGGGAGCTGTTTTTT. This chain uses TRBV6-5 with TRBJ2-2; a possible D gene is TRBD2 (6 bases). V was clipped by 0 bases and J by 4 bases, with 12 bases between them. Per germline, CDR1 MNHEY and CDR2 SVGAGI. The CDR3 totals 16 residues.

This clone came up a few times. The chain uses TRBV28 and TRBJ2-4; TRBD1 matches at 8 bases. Germline assignment: CDR1 MDHEN and CDR2 SYDVKM. Losses at the gene ends were 6 bases for V and 13 bases for J; bases not matched to a gene: 11. This CDR3 is built from 13 residues. The CDR3 loop reads CASRLAWTGKQYF. The CDR3 region has the DNA TGTGCCAGCAGGCTAGCCTGGACAGGGAAACAGTACTTC.

The chain employs TRBV18 and TRBJ2-3; D is uncertain. Trimming left V 2 bases short and J 4 bases short, with 4 bases between. This CDR3 comprises 12 residues. Germline V lookup: CDR1 KGHSH, CDR2 LQKENI. The CDR3 loop is CASSPGPDTQYF. CDR3 coding DNA: TGTGCCAGCTCACCAGGCCCAGATACGCAGTATTTT.

The V gene is TRBV3-1 (or the pseudogene TRBV3-2), the J gene TRBJ2-1, with a tentative D call TRBD2 (5 bases). The CDR3 has 15 amino acids. The V gene lost 6 bases and the J gene lost 0 bases, with 12 bases spanning the gap. Germline V gene sequence: CDR1 LGHDT, CDR2 YNNKEL (reference sequence). In DNA, the CDR3 is TGTGCCAGCAGTCCTCCTAGCACCTCCTACAATGAGCAGTTCTTC. It translates to CASSPPSTSYNEQFF.

This chain's CDR3 is CASSPGAGTNTGELFF. CDR3 DNA: TGTGCCAGCAGCCCAGGAGCGGGCACGAACACCGGGGAGCTGTTTTTT. The V and J genes are TRBV7-3 and TRBJ2-2; possibly TRBD2 for D (6 bases). Trimming pared 5 bases from V and 0 bases from J, leaving 13 bases between. Germline loops: CDR1 SGHTA, CDR2 FQGTGA. The CDR3 has 16 amino acids.

V is TRBV6-5 and J is TRBJ1-2; TRBD1 might be the D (5 bases). Looked up from germline, CDR1 is MNHEY and CDR2 is SVGAGI. V gave up 6 bases and J gave up 2 bases, with 16 bases separating them. The CDR3 totals 15 residues. CDR3 DNA sequence: TGTGCCAGCAGCGCAACCGGGACTGTGAACTATGGCTACACCTTC. Its protein is CASSATGTVNYGYTF.

The chain links TRBV25-1 to TRBJ2-3; no clear D gene. Germline V gives CDR1 MGHDK, CDR2 SYGVNS. The CDR3 covers 10 residues. Trimming pared 8 bases from V and 6 bases from J, leaving 6 bases between. The CDR3 nucleotides read TGTGCCAGCGAAGCTGATACGCAGTATTTT. This codes for CASEADTQYF.

The V call is TRBV19, the J call TRBJ2-1; 7 positions match TRBD1. Germline trimming cut 5 bases from V and 0 bases from J; bases unmatched to any gene: 7. This CDR3 is built from 16 residues. The V gene's germline CDR1 is LNHDA and CDR2 SQIVND (reference sequence). CDR3 residues: CASSSNRGSSYNEQFF. The CDR3 DNA is TGTGCCAGTAGTTCTAACAGGGGAAGCTCCTACAATGAGCAGTTCTTC.

In this sample, this clone turned up once. The rearrangement joins TRBV4-1 to TRBJ2-2; a weak D match, TRBD1 (6 bases). Germline lookup yields CDR1 MGHRA and CDR2 YSYEKL. The CDR3 length is 16 residues. V lost 4 bases and J 0 bases, leaving 12 bases between the germline ends. The CDR3 DNA follows: TGCGCCAGCAGCCCCCGGACAGTCGCGAACACCGGGGAGCTGTTTTTT. Translation: CASSPRTVANTGELFF.

This clone was seen just once. The genes are TRBV6-2 or TRBV6-3 and TRBJ2-7; D is possibly TRBD2 (5 bases). The CDR3 consists of 13 residues. V shed 0 bases and J shed 4 bases, with 7 bases lying between them. The germline CDR1 and CDR2 sequences are MNHEY and SVGEGT. This CDR3 is CASSYSEEYEQYF. The CDR3 DNA is TGTGCCAGCAGTTACTCGGAGGAGTACGAGCAGTACTTC.

This chain connects TRBV7-2 to TRBJ1-2, with TRBD1 matching over 7 bases. This CDR3 is 16 amino acids long. The V segment lost 5 bases and the J segment 2 bases; nucleotides outside the gene matches: 11. Germline V CDR1 and CDR2: SGHTA, FQGNSA. The CDR3 here is CASSVRGRDFNYGYTF. The CDR3 DNA follows: TGTGCCAGCAGCGTAAGGGGGCGGGACTTCAACTATGGCTACACCTTC.

The chain is built from TRBV2 and TRBJ2-7; 7 bases agree with TRBD1. Germline V gene lookup returns CDR1 SNHLY and CDR2 FYNNEI. The V segment lost 5 bases and the J segment 5 bases; nucleotides outside the gene matches: 12. This CDR3 has 15 amino acids. In DNA form, the CDR3 reads TGTGCCAGCAGTCGGACTCAGAATGACAGGGACGAGCAGTACTTC. It yields the protein CASSRTQNDRDEQYF.

The table lists this clone with a few counts. CDR3 coding DNA: TGTGCCAGCAGTGAAGTGAGATATACTAGGGGGCCCCTGTACCAAGAGACCCAGTACTTC. Protein product: CASSEVRYTRGPLYQETQYF. The chain carries TRBV6-1 and TRBJ2-5, with TRBD1 matching over 7 bases. The CDR3 extends over 20 amino acids. The germline CDR1 and CDR2 sequences are MNHNS and SASEGT. Trimming took 1 base from V and 0 from J; bases not matched to a gene: 17.

This clone was recorded once. J is TRBJ2-7 and V is TRBV3-1 (or the pseudogene TRBV3-2), with 10 bases matching TRBD2. J was trimmed by 5 bases and V by 3 bases; bases with no gene match: 1. The CDR3 runs to 13 residues. In germline, CDR1 is LGHDT, CDR2 YNNKEL (reference sequence). CDR3 region: CASSHGTSDEQYF. The CDR3 DNA sequence: TGTGCCAGCAGCCACGGGACTAGCGACGAGCAGTACTTC.

V gene TRBV6-5 combines with J gene TRBJ2-2, with D perhaps matching TRBD1 (6 bases). Germline lookup yields CDR1 MNHEY and CDR2 SVGAGI. This CDR3 has 13 amino acids. The V end lost 5 bases, the J end lost 9 bases, and 13 bases lay between the germline ends. The CDR3 DNA sequence: TGTGCCAGCAGTCTCACAGGGATTCGGGAGCTGTTTTTT. It specifies CASSLTGIRELFF.

This chain uses TRBV3-1 (or the pseudogene TRBV3-2) with TRBJ2-5; 8 nucleotides agree with TRBD2. The CDR3 extends over 13 amino acids. Germline lookup yields CDR1 LGHDT and CDR2 YNNKEL (reference sequence). V lost 4 bases, J lost 4 bases, and 2 bases stayed unmatched. CDR3 sequence: CASSPTSGETQYF. In DNA, the CDR3 is TGTGCCAGCAGCCCCACTAGCGGAGAGACCCAGTACTTC.

The genes are TRBV6-1 and TRBJ2-3; the match to TRBD2 covers 7 bases. Germline CDR1 and CDR2: MNHNS and SASEGT. V was clipped by 1 base and J by 2 bases; unmatched bases: 6. The length of the CDR3 is 16 residues. The CDR3 spells CASSEDGLGSTDTQYF. CDR3 nucleotide sequence: TGTGCCAGCAGTGAAGACGGACTAGGCTCCACAGATACGCAGTATTTT.

The gene calls are TRBV27 and TRBJ2-7; D unclear. Germline V gene data show CDR1 as MNHEY and CDR2 as SMNVEV (reference sequence). Trimming took 5 bases from V and 2 from J, leaving 10 bases between them. This CDR3 is built from 13 residues. The CDR3 DNA is TGTGCCAGCAGTGTTGCGAGCGCCTACGAGCAGTACTTC. Translated, it gives CASSVASAYEQYF.

The V and J genes are TRBV9 and TRBJ1-2; 8 bases agree with TRBD1. After removal of 3 bases from V and 7 bases from J, the junction contained 8 bases not matched to a gene. This CDR3 comprises 14 residues. Germline-derived CDR1 and CDR2 are SGDLS and YYNGEE. The CDR3 region is CASSATQGASGYTF. CDR3 coding DNA: TGTGCCAGCAGCGCCACTCAGGGGGCTAGTGGCTACACCTTC.

The gene calls are TRBV6-6 and TRBJ2-2; D is possibly TRBD2 (5 bases). The CDR3 runs 14 residues. Trimming took 4 bases from V and 3 from J, leaving 9 bases between them. The germline CDR1 and CDR2 sequences are MNHNY and SVGAGI (reference sequence). CDR3 residues: CASSWWRDTGELFF. The CDR3 nucleotides are TGTGCCAGCAGTTGGTGGCGGGACACCGGGGAGCTGTTTTTT.

The chain uses TRBV7-2 and TRBJ1-2, with D perhaps matching TRBD1 (6 bases). V lost 0 bases to trimming and J lost 5 bases, with 13 bases between them. Germline assignment: CDR1 SGHTA and CDR2 FQGNSA. CDR3 length equals 15 residues. CDR3 in amino acids: CASSLAGGGGYGYTF. The CDR3 coding sequence is TGTGCCAGCAGCTTAGCGGGTGGGGGCGGTTATGGCTACACCTTC.

The chain links TRBV13 to TRBJ2-1; 7 positions match TRBD1. The CDR3 covers 16 residues. Looked up from germline, CDR1 is PRHDT and CDR2 is FYEKMQ (reference sequence). Germline trimming cut 6 bases from V and 1 base from J; bases unmatched to any gene: 9. The CDR3 loop is CASSPTGMLSYNEQFF. DNA of the CDR3: TGTGCCAGCAGTCCGACAGGGATGTTATCCTACAATGAGCAGTTCTTC.